The TCR beta chain described here comes from a study of blood T cell repertoires in COVID-19. Overall study: Acute and convalescent COVID-19 specimens originated in the United States, Italy and Spain. Sources were T cells, B-cell-depleted T cells, or PBMCs; the material itself was cDNA or gDNA.

How the authors handled the data: Reference gene primers were amplified, and this amplification served to estimate nucleated cell counts. Sequencing used immunoSEQ multiplex PCR; TCRdb keeps in-frame clones, though not all of them. V, J and clone size reflect that table, while D and trimming were determined from the DNA. The top ten clones hold over 2% of a sample with around 250,000 clones, about nine tenths of them seen once. The CDR3 totals 16 residues. Trimming removed 1 base at V and 2 bases at J, with 15 bases between. From germline, CDR1 is LNHDA and CDR2 SQIVND (reference sequence). In its sample, this clone was seen a few times.

J is TRBJ2-7 and V is TRBV19, with D possibly matching TRBD2 (5 bases). The receptor comes from a man aged 25-45 years who had recovered from COVID-19. The sequenced sample was peripheral blood. This CDR3 is CASSIGERSRPYEQYF. The CDR3 DNA reads TGTGCCAGTAGTATAGGGGAGAGAAGCCGGCCCTACGAGCAGTACTTC.